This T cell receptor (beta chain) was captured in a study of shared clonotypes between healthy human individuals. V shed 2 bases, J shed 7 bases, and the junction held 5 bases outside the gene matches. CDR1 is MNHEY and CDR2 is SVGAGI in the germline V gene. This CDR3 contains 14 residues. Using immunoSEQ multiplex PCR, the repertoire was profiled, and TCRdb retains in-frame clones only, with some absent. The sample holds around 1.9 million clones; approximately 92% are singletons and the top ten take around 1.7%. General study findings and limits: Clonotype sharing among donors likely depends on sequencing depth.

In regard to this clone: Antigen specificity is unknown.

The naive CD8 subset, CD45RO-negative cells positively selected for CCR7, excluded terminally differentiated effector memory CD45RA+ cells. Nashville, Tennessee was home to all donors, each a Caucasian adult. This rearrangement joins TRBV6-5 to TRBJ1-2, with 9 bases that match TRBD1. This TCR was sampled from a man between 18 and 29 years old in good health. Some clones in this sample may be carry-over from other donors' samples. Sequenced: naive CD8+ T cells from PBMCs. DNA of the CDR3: TGTGCCAGCAGTTACGGGGGACAGGGATTTGGCTACACCTTC. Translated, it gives CASSYGGQGFGYTF.